This T cell receptor beta chain comes out of a study of cytomegalovirus exposure and HLA in healthy donors (TCRdb year 2017). Concerning the study at large: According to an earlier analysis of a few hundred of the donors, about 190 million T cells yielded some 110 million unique TCR beta sequences and roughly 280 Gb of sequence data. An early release covering just under 650 HLA-typed donors comprised roughly 300 gigabases of sequencing data and tens of millions of unique TCR sequences. Among the roughly 400 genotyped donors, around 81% belonged to the genetic ancestry cluster associated with self-reported Caucasian donors. The study aimed to test whether cataloging public T cell receptors could reveal signatures of past pathogen exposure. The study used immunosequencing to profile the T cell repertoires of 600 to 850 subjects and linked those repertoires to cytomegalovirus serostatus. Besides the first cohort of hundreds of subjects, a separate validation cohort made up of roughly 130 different subjects was used. To predict cytomegalovirus infection status, the study brought together high-throughput TCR immunosequencing, statistical association of individual TCRs with disease status, and machine learning. A later analysis re-analyzed previously published TCR beta repertoires from roughly 600 donors and added high-resolution HLA genotyping to study TCR occurrence patterns. In the later analysis, no new phenotypic data were used to find candidate immune exposures; instead, reliance was placed on TCR beta sequences and their occurrence across donors. An earlier analysis of a few hundred of the donors applied high-throughput TCR beta sequencing to assess whether each TCR beta V gene segment acted as functional or pseudogenic. Donor age, sex, ethnicity and CMV serostatus were collected together with the repertoire data. In a later genetic analysis, genome-wide SNP genotypes for about 55% of the 666 donors were used, and that subset was treated as a discovery cohort. All discovery cohort repertoires had been generated using a single sequencing platform. HLA typing covered class I and class II loci at four-digit resolution. The number of donors typed differed by locus, with roughly 629-640 for A, B, C, DRB1 and DQB1, roughly 520 for DQA1, some 570 for DPA1, and over 400 for DPB1. Four to six DR-DQ haplotypes were handled as single units for association and clustering, since linkage in the cohort was strong. Across approximately 420 genotyped donors of the cohort, an average of approximately 200,000 unique TCR beta nucleotide sequences per donor were sequenced, and roughly a sixth of those sequences were non-productive. Findings and caveats that apply to the study as a whole: Most TCR sequences were observed very rarely across donors, whereas some public TCRs were present in many individuals. In a later genetic analysis, fewer N-insertions in productive TCRs were reported among donors in an Asian-associated ancestry cluster than the roughly 700-donor mean. In an earlier analysis of around 500 of the donors, most TCR beta V segments appeared in productive rearrangements about 87% or about 30% of the time, broadly matching IMGT annotations. In a later analysis, HLA-associated TCR beta chains were found to be more clonally expanded and to have lower generation probabilities than equally common non-associated chains. A cluster of highly shared sequence variants was judged likely to be a technical artifact of the sequencing pipeline. A later analysis found that most CMV-associated TCR beta chains appeared HLA-restricted, with HLA associations seemingly driven largely by CMV exposure. In vitro tests confirmed that three of the cytomegalovirus-associated TCR beta chains recognize cytomegalovirus antigens. The study gave a list of 150 to 200 TCR beta chains associated with cytomegalovirus. At a false discovery rate of 0.05, a later analysis linked 15,000 to 20,000 TCR beta sequences to specific HLA alleles. According to a later analysis, TCR association rates differed among HLA loci, with DRB1 alleles showing the most associated TCRs and HLA-C alleles showing the fewest. The cohort was sequenced for TCR beta chains only, and without alpha or paired-chain data the features that could be detected were limited. Because HLA typing was missing for some donors at each locus, association tests included only the typed subset. An association between a missense DCLRE1C variant and V-gene and J-gene trimming of TCR beta chains was found in a later genetic analysis and replicated in an independent cohort. A further reported finding was that TCR beta sequences accurately predicted the HLA-A and HLA-B alleles for most subjects in the first cohort. Cytomegalovirus status was reported to be diagnosed by the classifier with high specificity and sensitivity in both the original and validation cohorts. Sequencing depth was assumed to be roughly uniform across donors in the presence/absence analyses, though that assumption may not hold. Because counts were too low, approximately 15 rarely observed V segments, including chromosome 9 orphons, were excluded from the earlier analysis of roughly 580 of the donors. According to the authors, the approach could potentially be generalized to other disease states and immunological phenotypes. Several of the top co-occurrence clusters appeared to be linked to parvovirus B19, influenza, CMV and Epstein-Barr virus, according to a later analysis. Some IMGT-functional V segments, including TRBV6-2 and TRBV6-3, could not be distinguished by the 87-base-pair reads and were therefore excluded. Correlated functional status among segregating V segments might be attributable to linkage disequilibrium, but an unknown experimental factor could not be ruled out. Immune exposure information for the cohort was limited to CMV serostatus. Strong co-occurrence of HLA alleles, especially DR and DQ, made assigning TCR associations to individual alleles difficult.

In total, 666 healthy bone marrow donors made up the cohort. At the time of sampling, every cohort member was nominally healthy, though immune exposures that went unrecorded were likely present. The donor was CMV seronegative and belonged to the group of several hundred seronegative cohort members. Every donor gave a peripheral blood sample, and the peripheral blood mononuclear cells from that sample were used for TCR beta sequencing. Genomic DNA extraction from the blood cell samples was performed with the Qiagen DNeasy Blood Extraction Kit. Ends trimmed: V by 0 bases, J by 8 bases; bases unmatched to a gene: 11. The CDR3 has 16 amino acids, counting the end cysteine and phenylalanine. Solely the CDR3 DNA is kept, with 48 bases framed from the first base. CDR1 and CDR2, per the germline V gene (reference sequence), are GTSNPN and SVGIG. A remark on this clone: Its antigen remains unidentified. No base quality values were provided; no much bigger clone lies one nucleotide off.

The library came from the immunoSEQ multiplex PCR assay. A mixture of 60 forward primers for TCR Vbeta segments and 13 reverse primers for TCR Jbeta segments was used in the multiplex PCR. The CDR3 region of rearranged TCR beta genes was amplified from genomic DNA with a multiplex PCR assay. On the Illumina HiSeq System, the amplified TCR beta libraries were sequenced as 87-base-pair reads. In the paper's pipeline: A later analysis tallied around 82 million unique TCR beta chains across the roughly 610 repertoires, and some 10 million of those chains were shared by two or more donors. To remove PCR and sequencing errors, raw reads were error-corrected and collapsed into unique sequences using a nearest-neighbor algorithm that merged closely related sequences. Alignment of CDR3 sequences to IMGT reference sequences was used to assign V, D and J gene segments. For a sequence to be retained, at least a six-nucleotide match to both a V gene segment and a J gene segment was required. Rearrangements were called productive when the CDR3 lacked stop codons and stayed in frame with V and J; all others were non-productive. Following IMGT convention, CDR3 was defined as the stretch from the second conserved V-encoded cysteine to the conserved J-encoded phenylalanine. The earlier analysis of 587 of the donors excluded any sequence lacking an unambiguous match to a single V gene segment. In an earlier analysis of a few hundred of the donors, a V segment was called functional when productive rearrangements were above 56.7%, and segregating when the standard deviation between donors exceeded 5%. A statistical classification framework was developed to diagnose cytomegalovirus status using the catalog of TCR beta chain sequences. V and J gene assignment, in a later analysis, came from comparing TCR nucleotide sequences with IMGT/GENE-DB human TR gene sequences. Using the TCRdist pipeline, a later analysis assigned CDR3 sequences along with most-parsimonious VDJ recombination scenarios. In a later analysis, each TCR beta chain was defined by its CDR3 amino acid sequence together with its V-gene family, and reads lacking a unique V-gene family were excluded. To address suspected cross-contamination and a sequencing artifact, a later analysis removed 592 highly shared, low-generation-probability nucleotide sequences. A later analysis calculated a clonal expansion index for each public chain from normalized within-repertoire ranks of inferred template counts. Generation probabilities in a later analysis came from a VDJ recombination model fitted to out-of-frame rearrangements, and those results were checked against IGoR. A later analysis scored TCR-TCR, TCR-HLA and TCR-CMV co-occurrence with hypergeometric tests, applying a repertoire-size bias correction to TCR pairs. False discovery rates were estimated in a later analysis by permuting HLA or CMV assignments 20 times. In a later analysis, co-occurring TCRs were grouped using DBSCAN, with TCRdist sequence similarity added in when clustering inside HLA-allele-positive subsets. Repertoires with fewer than 30,000 or more than 120,000 public chains, plus five repertoires with anomalous nucleotide sharing, were excluded from co-occurrence clustering. The source is immuneACCESS, and TCRdb retained only in-frame sequences with V and J called. Part of the clones is not carried over; for the studies checked, unresolved V genes explain less than half of this, and the remainder is unexplained. The DNA gave D and trimming, while V, J and clone size come from that table. The sample yields some 95,000 clones; roughly 78% were counted once. Around 6.7% of the sample lies in the top ten.

The sequencing sample was made of PBMCs. This receptor chain uses TRBV30 and TRBJ1-2, with 11 central nucleotides matching TRBD1. This sequence was found in a man aged 30 to 39 in good health and CMV-seronegative. Here is the DNA: TGTGCCTGGAGTGTGGTTCGGACAGGGGGCTTGAACGGCTACACCTTC. Its protein product is CAWSVVRTGGLNGYTF.